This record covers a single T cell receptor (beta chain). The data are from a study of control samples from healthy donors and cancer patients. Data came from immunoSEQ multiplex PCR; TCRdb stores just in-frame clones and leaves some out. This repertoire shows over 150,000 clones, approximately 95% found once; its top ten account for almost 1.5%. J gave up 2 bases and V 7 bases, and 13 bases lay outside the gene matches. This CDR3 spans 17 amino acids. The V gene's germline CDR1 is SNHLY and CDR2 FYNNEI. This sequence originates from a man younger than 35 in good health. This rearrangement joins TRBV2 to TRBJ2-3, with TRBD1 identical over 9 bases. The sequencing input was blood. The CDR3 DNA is TGTGCCAGCAAATTTGGGACAGGGAATGAGGACACAGATACGCAGTATTTT. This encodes CASKFGTGNEDTDTQYF.